The rows below give T cell receptor beta chains drawn from one sample of a study of OX40 agonist ivuxolimab in advanced cancers. Profiled with immunoSEQ multiplex PCR; TCRdb holds only in-frame clones, not every one. The data show tens of thousands of clones, roughly 90% seen once. The specimen comprised CD4+ or CD8+ T cells sorted from blood, sampled in a trial of the OX40 agonist ivuxolimab. Receptor source: an adult with an advanced solid tumor such as melanoma, head and neck, liver or kidney cancer. The CDR3 runs from the conserved cysteine through the conserved F or W. A D gene is named only where the DNA matches it firmly. Clone size is not always given. Where it is, it says once, few, many or a class for expanded clones.

D,J,size,V,DNA,CDR3
-,TRBJ1-4,-,TRBV28,TGTGCCACCACCATTAAGGGACCTAGAAGGAGTGAAAAACTGTTTTTT,CATTIKGPRRSEKLFF
TRBD1,TRBJ2-7,-,TRBV5-4,TGTGCCAGCAGTTTAAGACAGGGAGCGGCCTACGAGCAGTACTTC,CASSLRQGAAYEQYF
-,TRBJ2-3,-,TRBV7-3,TGTGCCAGCAGATTCAGCGGCAGCACAGATACGCAGTATTTT,CASRFSGSTDTQYF
TRBD1,TRBJ2-5,-,TRBV6-6,TGTGCCAGCAGTCGAGGACAGGGGGAAAAGACCCAGTACTTC,CASSRGQGEKTQYF
-,TRBJ1-1,-,TRBV9,TGTGCCAGCAGCGTGGGCAGTTGGACTGAAGCTTTCTTT,CASSVGSWTEAFF
-,TRBJ2-7,-,TRBV28,TGTGCCAGCAGAGGAATAGGCGAGCAGTACTTC,CASRGIGEQYF
TRBD1,TRBJ2-6,-,TRBV28,TGTGCCAGCAGTTTCCCGGGACAGGGGCACGTCCTGACTTTC,CASSFPGQGHVLTF
-,TRBJ2-2,-,TRBV7-2,TGTGCCAGCAGCTTGGGGATCAGGGCCAGGTCGGAGCTGTTTTTT,CASSLGIRARSELFF
TRBD2,TRBJ2-1,-,TRBV5-1,TGCGCCAGCAGCTTGGTTGGGACTAGCGGCAGCTCCTACAATGAGCAGTTCTTC,CASSLVGTSGSSYNEQFF
-,TRBJ2-5,-,TRBV5-1,TGCGCCAGCCCAAAAAGGTGGGCGAGCCAAGAGACCCAGTACTTC,CASPKRWASQETQYF
-,TRBJ1-1,-,TRBV9,TGTGCCAGCAGCCGTGGACACCGAGTATTGAACACTGAAGCTTTCTTT,CASSRGHRVLNTEAFF
-,TRBJ1-5,-,TRBV2,TGTGCCAGCAACGTACATGAAGATCAGCCCCAGCATTTT,CASNVHEDQPQHF
-,TRBJ1-1,-,TRBV29-1,TGCAGCGCTCGCCTGAACACTGAAGCTTTCTTT,CSARLNTEAFF
-,TRBJ1-1,-,TRBV5-1,TGCGCCAGCAGCTTAAGGGGAGGGTTAGAAAGAGGAATGAACACTGAAGCTTTCTTT,CASSLRGGLERGMNTEAFF
-,TRBJ2-3,-,TRBV5-6,TGTGCCAGCAGCTTAGGGACCAGCCCCTCCACAGATACGCAGTATTTT,CASSLGTSPSTDTQYF
-,TRBJ2-5,-,TRBV29-1,TGCAGCGTCTGCGAAAACCTCCAAGAGACCCAGTACTTC,CSVCENLQETQYF
-,TRBJ1-3,-,TRBV10-3,TGTGCCATCAGTGATGAAGGGACTTTCTCTGGAAACACCATATATTTT,CAISDEGTFSGNTIYF
TRBD1,TRBJ2-5,-,TRBV2,TGTGCCAGCAGAAGGGACAGGGGAGAGACCCAGTACTTC,CASRRDRGETQYF
TRBD2,TRBJ2-5,-,TRBV7-9,TGTGCCAGCAGCTTAGTTAGCGGGACGGAGACCCAGTACTTC,CASSLVSGTETQYF
TRBD2,TRBJ2-1,-,TRBV10-3,TGTGCCATCAGTGATGGACTAGCGGGAGGGGACAATGAGCAGTTCTTC,CAISDGLAGGDNEQFF
-,TRBJ2-4,few,TRBV2,TGTGCCAGCAGTGATGAGAGAGCCAAAAACATTCAGTACTTC,CASSDERAKNIQYF
TRBD1,TRBJ2-1,-,TRBV29-1,TGCAGCGTTGATAAGGGACAGGGAGTTCTGGGTGAGCAGTTCTTC,CSVDKGQGVLGEQFF
-,TRBJ2-1,-,TRBV5-1,TGCGCCAGCAGCTTGGGTCTCCCGCGAGGAAATGAGCAGTTCTTC,CASSLGLPRGNEQFF
-,TRBJ2-1,-,TRBV7-7,TGTGCTAGCAGCTCCAGGGTCTCCAATGAGCAGTTCTTC,CASSSRVSNEQFF
TRBD1,TRBJ2-7,few,TRBV7-2,TGTGCCAGCAGCTTAGGACAGGGACGCGAGCAGTACTTC,CASSLGQGREQYF
TRBD1,TRBJ2-7,-,TRBV11-2,TGTGCCAGCAGCGGGGGACAGTTGAACGAGCAGTACTTC,CASSGGQLNEQYF
TRBD1,TRBJ1-6,-,TRBV28,TGTGCCAGCAGTCCGACCGGGACAGGCATTTCACCCCTCCACTTT,CASSPTGTGISPLHF
TRBD2,TRBJ2-1,-,TRBV15,TGTGCCACCAGCAGAGAGCCGGGAGGATACAATGAGCAGTTCTTC,CATSREPGGYNEQFF
TRBD2,TRBJ2-5,-,TRBV13,TGTGCCAGCAGCCCCAGACTAGCGGGGTACCTTGAGACCCAGTACTTC,CASSPRLAGYLETQYF
TRBD1,TRBJ1-4,-,TRBV7-2,TGTGCCAGCAGCGGCCGGGACAGGGTCTACGGGAAACTGTTTTTT,CASSGRDRVYGKLFF